These T cell receptor beta chains were read from a single sample in a study of CD8+CD57+ T cells in acquired aplastic anemia. TCRdb fed the reads into MiXCR, producing one record per CDR3 protein. There are about 180,000 distinct CDR3 sequences in the sample; less than 50% occur only once, and 10% to 15% lies in the top ten. The sequencing sample was made of sorted CD4+, CD8+, or CD8+CD57+ T cells (not recorded which) from PBMCs. All receptors come from a human donor with aplastic anemia. The CDR3 runs from the conserved cysteine through the conserved F or W. Fields, in order: D gene, V gene, J gene, CDR3 protein. D genes are given only for firm matches.

d_call: TRBD1; v_call: TRBV12-5; j_call: TRBJ2-5; cdr3_aa: CASGLGTGPGTQYF
d_call: TRBD1; v_call: TRBV15; j_call: TRBJ1-6; cdr3_aa: CATSSSTGNNSPLHF
d_call: .; v_call: TRBV15; j_call: TRBJ2-3; cdr3_aa: CATSRDRLASTDTQYF
d_call: .; v_call: TRBV2; j_call: TRBJ2-7; cdr3_aa: CASRLDSFYVDEQYF
d_call: .; v_call: TRBV2; j_call: TRBJ1-1; cdr3_aa: CASSETGARVTEAFF
d_call: .; v_call: TRBV6-2/TRBV6-3; j_call: TRBJ2-3; cdr3_aa: CASSYRRPQGSDTQYF
d_call: TRBD2; v_call: TRBV20-1; j_call: TRBJ2-1; cdr3_aa: CSASGTSGGQNGQFF
d_call: .; v_call: TRBV5-1; j_call: TRBJ1-5; cdr3_aa: CASSLGAKGILDQPQHF
d_call: TRBD1; v_call: TRBV12-3/TRBV12-4; j_call: TRBJ2-7; cdr3_aa: CASSPRKGATHEQYF
d_call: .; v_call: TRBV7-9; j_call: TRBJ1-2; cdr3_aa: CASSLDGRVAEGYTF
d_call: TRBD2; v_call: TRBV20-1; j_call: TRBJ2-1; cdr3_aa: CSASLLGGVDEQFF
d_call: .; v_call: TRBV2; j_call: TRBJ1-1; cdr3_aa: CASIMRGMNTEAFF
d_call: TRBD2; v_call: TRBV19; j_call: TRBJ2-7; cdr3_aa: CATMGLAGYEQYF
d_call: .; v_call: TRBV11-1; j_call: TRBJ2-3; cdr3_aa: CASSLSRGAITDTQYF
d_call: .; v_call: TRBV19; j_call: TRBJ1-2; cdr3_aa: CASSEEHLYGYTF
d_call: .; v_call: TRBV15; j_call: TRBJ2-7; cdr3_aa: CATSSSYEQYF
d_call: .; v_call: TRBV6-1; j_call: TRBJ2-2; cdr3_aa: CASRMGSTGELFF
d_call: TRBD2; v_call: TRBV2; j_call: TRBJ2-1; cdr3_aa: CASSVLAGASNEQFF
d_call: .; v_call: TRBV20-1; j_call: TRBJ2-7; cdr3_aa: CSASSQAGSYEQYF
d_call: .; v_call: TRBV5-1; j_call: TRBJ1-2; cdr3_aa: CASSLGGSNYGYTF
d_call: .; v_call: TRBV6-5; j_call: TRBJ1-1; cdr3_aa: CASSYGTIREAFF
d_call: TRBD2; v_call: TRBV15; j_call: TRBJ2-3; cdr3_aa: CATSSLSGSQDTQYF
d_call: TRBD1; v_call: TRBV29-1; j_call: TRBJ2-3; cdr3_aa: CSVATGTGRTDTQYF